This entry lists 3 T cell receptor beta chains sequenced from one sample in a study of STAT3 mutations in large granular lymphocyte leukemia. Regarding the study as a whole: At least one immunodominant TCR beta clonotype appeared in every T-cell large granular lymphocyte leukemia patient.

Antigen specificity for these receptors is unknown. TCRdb keeps only in-frame clones here, not all; method: immunoSEQ multiplex PCR. This repertoire shows 20,000 to 30,000 clones, 85% to 95% found once; its top ten account for approximately 6.5%. Sequenced: peripheral blood mononuclear cells. The receptors shown here come from a man in his forties with T-cell large granular lymphocyte leukemia. Some clones in this sample may be carry-over from other donors' samples.

V and J are TRBV30 and TRBJ2-2; D is perhaps TRBD1 (5 bases). Germline assignment: CDR1 GTSNPN and CDR2 SVGIG (reference sequence). This CDR3 is built from 14 residues. Trimming cost V 1 base and J 3 bases, with 9 bases left between them. CDR3 DNA: TGTGCCTGGAGTGCAGGGTTGGACACCGGGGAGCTGTTTTTT. Translation gives CAWSAGLDTGELFF.

The CDR3 region has the DNA TGTGCCAGCAGTTTACTGGGCAGGGGAGGCAATCAGCCCCAGCATTTT. Residues: CASSLLGRGGNQPQHF. J is TRBJ1-5 and V is TRBV27, with D maybe TRBD1 (6 bases). Germline CDR1 MNHEY, CDR2 SMNVEV (reference sequence). The V gene lost 2 bases and the J gene lost 2 bases, with 13 bases spanning the gap. This CDR3 is built from 16 residues.

The chain uses TRBV19 and TRBJ2-2; 8 nucleotides match TRBD1. This CDR3 has 16 amino acids. Germline V gives CDR1 LNHDA, CDR2 SQIVND (reference sequence). Trimming at V came to 5 bases and at J to 5 bases, leaving 10 bases not matched to a gene. The CDR3, as DNA: TGTGCCAGTAGTCCCACTGGGACAGGAGTAACCGGGGAGCTGTTTTTT. Protein sequence: CASSPTGTGVTGELFF.